These 10 T cell receptor beta chains originate from one sample sequenced in a study of blood T cell repertoires in COVID-19. Sequenced by immunoSEQ multiplex PCR; TCRdb stores in-frame clones only, minus some. The data contain about 250,000 clones, about nine tenths of them singletons. The sequencing sample was made of PBMCs or T cells enriched from blood (not recorded which). The receptors were gathered from a young man who had recovered from COVID-19.

V is TRBV10-3 and J is TRBJ2-1; tentative D call: TRBD1 (6 bases). Per the germline V gene, CDR1 is ENHRY and CDR2 is SYGVKD. The CDR3 is 14 amino acids. V lost 4 bases, J lost 6 bases, and 13 bases lay in between. Written as DNA, the CDR3 is TGTGCCATCAGTGGGGCAGGGGAGACCAATGAGCAGTTCTTC. Protein sequence: CAISGAGETNEQFF.

The DNA for the CDR3 is TGTGCCAGCAGCACCCAGCGCTCCTACAATGAGCAGTTCTTC. Protein: CASSTQRSYNEQFF. The V gene is TRBV27, the J gene TRBJ2-1; D is unclear. Germline V gene data show CDR1 as MNHEY and CDR2 as SMNVEV (reference sequence). V gave up 6 bases and J gave up 0 bases, with 9 bases separating them. The CDR3 covers 14 residues.

The gene calls are TRBV7-9 and TRBJ2-7, with 9 bases aligning to TRBD1. The CDR3 loop spans 17 amino acids. The germline V gene encodes CDR1 SEHNR and CDR2 FQNEAQ (reference sequence). V lost 0 bases, J lost 3 bases, and 9 bases stayed unmatched. The CDR3 DNA reads TGTGCCAGCAGCTTAGCTCCGGGACAGGGTTTCGACTACGAGCAGTACTTC. Translation: CASSLAPGQGFDYEQYF.

The CDR3 DNA follows: TGTGCCAGCACCTACAGCAGGGGTAATTCACCCCTCCACTTT. Translating it yields CASTYSRGNSPLHF. V usage is TRBV6-5 and J usage is TRBJ1-6, with TRBD1 as a possible D gene (6 bases). The CDR3 covers 14 residues. The ends were cut back, 7 bases at V and 6 bases at J, with 13 bases in the middle. Germline CDR1 MNHEY, CDR2 SVGAGI.

Only one count was recorded for this clone. The chain recombines TRBV10-1 with TRBJ1-2; TRBD1 might be the D (6 bases). In germline, CDR1 is WNHNN, CDR2 SYGVQD (reference sequence). There are 13 residues in the CDR3. Trimming removed 6 bases at V and 5 bases at J, with 13 bases between. This CDR3 reads CASSPTGSYGYTF. As DNA, the CDR3 is TGCGCCAGCAGCCCAACAGGGAGTTATGGCTACACCTTC.

V is TRBV4-1 and J is TRBJ2-1, with a possible D match to TRBD1 (6 bases). The CDR3 loop spans 18 amino acids. Germline CDR1 reads MGHRA; CDR2 reads YSYEKL. Trimming took 1 base from V and 5 from J, leaving 21 bases between them. The CDR3 DNA reads as TGCGCCAGCAGCCAAGCCCCCGGGACACAAATTGGGAACAATGAGCAGTTCTTC. Its translation is CASSQAPGTQIGNNEQFF.

This chain links TRBV28 with TRBJ2-2, with TRBD2 matching 7 bases. There are 14 residues in the CDR3. J lost 1 base, V lost 7 bases, and 3 bases had no gene match. Germline CDR1 and CDR2: MDHEN and SYDVKM. The CDR3 protein is CASKERENTGELFF. DNA for the CDR3: TGTGCCAGCAAGGAGCGGGAGAACACCGGGGAGCTGTTTTTT.

The V gene is TRBV2, the J gene TRBJ2-2; 7 positions match TRBD2. V gave up 6 bases and J gave up 7 bases; unmatched junction bases: 11. This CDR3 contains 15 residues. CDR1 is SNHLY, CDR2 FYNNEI, per germline. The CDR3 loop is CASRYWGPSGGELFF. The CDR3 nucleotides read TGTGCCAGCAGATATTGGGGACCTAGCGGCGGGGAGCTGTTTTTT.

The chain couples TRBV6-5 to TRBJ1-2, with unresolved D. CDR3 size: 12 residues. Germline CDR1 is MNHEY and CDR2 is SVGAGI. V was pared by 6 bases and J by 4 bases, with 9 bases between. CDR3 amino acids: CASRTESYGYTF. The CDR3 DNA follows: TGTGCCAGCAGGACGGAGAGCTATGGCTACACCTTC.

This clone was picked up one time. The chain combines TRBV7-6 with TRBJ2-7, with TRBD1 matching 8 bases. This CDR3 is built from 15 residues. Looked up from germline, CDR1 is SGHVS and CDR2 is FNYEAQ. The ends lost 6 bases at V and 2 bases at J; junction bases unmatched: 9. CDR3 in amino acids: CASRTPGTGPYEQYF. The CDR3 DNA is TGTGCCAGCAGGACCCCCGGGACAGGTCCCTACGAGCAGTACTTC.